These 2 T cell receptor beta chains came from one sample sequenced in a study of blood T cell repertoires in COVID-19 (dated by TCRdb to 2020 to 2021). To prepare the library, the immunoSEQ multiplex PCR assay was applied. The clones in this table, taken by TCRdb from immuneACCESS, are in-frame only. Not every clone is retained; where verified, under half of the shortfall comes from an unresolved V gene, and the cause of the rest is unknown. Present in this sample are around 20,000 clones, 87% of which were seen just once. Together, the top ten hold about 8.6% of the sample. The sequencing input was peripheral blood. These receptors were taken from a human donor in a cohort sampled during active COVID-19. The donor label of this sample is uncertain.

The chain couples TRBV20-1 to TRBJ2-1; the D gene is possibly TRBD1 (5 bases). Germline assignment: CDR1 DFQATT and CDR2 SNEGSKA (reference sequence). CDR3 length: 11 residues. V was trimmed by 6 bases and J by 8 bases, leaving 11 bases between them. The CDR3 protein is CSAAREDEQFF. For the CDR3, the DNA is TGCAGTGCGGCCAGGGAAGATGAGCAGTTCTTC.

This clone occurred once. J is TRBJ2-3 and V is TRBV27; 8 nucleotides agree with TRBD2. V trimming: 1 base; J trimming: 1 base; junction bases outside the gene matches: 10. CDR3 length: 18 residues. From germline, CDR1 is MNHEY and CDR2 SMNVEV (reference sequence). The CDR3: CASSLLASGPIRTDTQYF. The DNA for the CDR3 is TGTGCCAGCAGTTTATTGGCTAGCGGGCCGATCCGCACAGATACGCAGTATTTT.